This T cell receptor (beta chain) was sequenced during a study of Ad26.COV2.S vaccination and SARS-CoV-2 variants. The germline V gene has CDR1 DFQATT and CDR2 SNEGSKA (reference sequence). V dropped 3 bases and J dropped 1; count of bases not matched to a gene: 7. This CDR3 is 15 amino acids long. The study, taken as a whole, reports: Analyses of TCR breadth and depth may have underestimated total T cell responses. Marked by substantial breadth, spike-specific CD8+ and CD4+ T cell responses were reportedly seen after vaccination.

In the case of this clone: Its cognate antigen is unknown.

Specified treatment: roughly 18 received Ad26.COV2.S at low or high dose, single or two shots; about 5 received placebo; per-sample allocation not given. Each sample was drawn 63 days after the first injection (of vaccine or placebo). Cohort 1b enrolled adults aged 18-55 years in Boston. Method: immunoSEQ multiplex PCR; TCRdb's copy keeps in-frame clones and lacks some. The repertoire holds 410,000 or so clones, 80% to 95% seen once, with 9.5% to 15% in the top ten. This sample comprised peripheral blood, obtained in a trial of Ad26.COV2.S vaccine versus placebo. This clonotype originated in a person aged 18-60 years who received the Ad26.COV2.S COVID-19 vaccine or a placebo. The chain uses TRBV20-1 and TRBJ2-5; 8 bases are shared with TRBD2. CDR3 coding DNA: TGCAGTGCTAGTAAGCGGGGGATATTCCAAGAGACCCAGTACTTC. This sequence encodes CSASKRGIFQETQYF.